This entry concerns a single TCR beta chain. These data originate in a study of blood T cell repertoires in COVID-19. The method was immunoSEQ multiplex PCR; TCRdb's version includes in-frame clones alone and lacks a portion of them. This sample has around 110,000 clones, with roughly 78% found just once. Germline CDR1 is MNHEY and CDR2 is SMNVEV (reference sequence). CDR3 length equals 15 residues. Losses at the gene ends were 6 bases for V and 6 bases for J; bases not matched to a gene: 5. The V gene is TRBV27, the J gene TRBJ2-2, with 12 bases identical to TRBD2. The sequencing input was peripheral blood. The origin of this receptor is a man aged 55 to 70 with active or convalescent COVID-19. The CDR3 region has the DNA TGTGCCAGCAGGACTAGCGGGAGTAGCCCCGGGGAGCTGTTTTTT. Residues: CASRTSGSSPGELFF.